This TCR beta chain was found in a study of long-term antiretroviral therapy in people with HIV. Study-wide results and limits: Within the repertoire, clones expanded before ART were dominant at all time points. Older ART regimens were possibly in use when the blood was collected between 2004 and 2017. Information pertaining to ART adherence, viral resistance or therapeutic modifications was not obtained. ART preceded a rise in diversity that nonetheless stayed lower than in transplant donor controls.

Version v3.0 of the immunoSEQ assay ran at survey level. The repertoire was sequenced with immunoSEQ multiplex PCR; TCRdb's copy has only in-frame clones and lacks some. Among 15,000 to 20,000 clones listed, over 75% were seen once. In the case of this clone: What it binds is unknown.

This CDR3 spans 14 amino acids. Trimming left V 3 bases short and J 8 bases short, with 16 bases between. Per the germline V gene, CDR1 is LGHNA and CDR2 is YSLEER. The sequencing used unsorted PBMCs, collected 0.1 years before starting antiretroviral therapy. This chain joins TRBV4-3 and TRBJ1-2; D may be TRBD1 (5 bases). The sequence was obtained from a man aged 18 to 35 with HIV. CDR3 loop: CASSHDGQAPGYTF. CDR3 bases: TGCGCCAGCAGCCATGATGGACAAGCACCAGGCTACACCTTC.